Given below is one T cell receptor beta chain in context. In germline, CDR1 is MDHEN, CDR2 SYDVKM. V shed 1 base and J shed 5 bases, with 9 bases lying between them. The CDR3 has 13 residues. Both subsets, CD45RA+ naive and CD45RA-negative memory, were split from the CD4+ cells. The sample originates from a study of shared clonotypes between healthy human individuals. Sorted-subset replicate PCR reactions contained 150 to 200 ng DNA, corresponding to about 30,000 T cell genomes. The table came from immunoSEQ multiplex PCR; TCRdb's copy has only in-frame clones and leaves some out. In the table there are about 2.4 million clones, approximately 94% of which are singletons.

Specimen: naive CD4+ T cells from PBMCs. Subset: CD45RA+ positively selected. The sequence derives from a man in his late teens or twenties in good health. Some clones in this sample may be carry-over from other donors' samples. This sequence joins TRBV28 and TRBJ2-7, with no clear D. CDR3 DNA sequence: TGTGCCAGCAGTTTATCCCCGCCGGACGAGCAGTACTTC. This sequence encodes CASSLSPPDEQYF.